The rows below give T cell receptor beta chains drawn from one sample of a study of tumor-infiltrating lymphocytes in primary liver carcinoma. TCRdb recomputed calls from the multiplex PCR reads with MiXCR, one row per CDR3 protein. The data show about 200,000 distinct CDR3 sequences, around three fifths seen once. The sample comprised peripheral blood. The receptors shown here come from a woman aged 55-70 years with primary liver carcinoma and hepatitis B virus infection. Both conserved end residues are part of each CDR3. Each record gives: V gene, J gene, CDR3 length, D gene, clone size, CDR3 protein, CDR3 DNA. D genes are given only for firm matches. Rows may omit the clone size; those that give it use once, few, many or a size class.

V: TRBV11-2; J: TRBJ2-7; length: 14; D: TRBD1; size: .; CDR3: CTNSARDRVYERYF; DNA: TGTACCAACAGCGCTCGGGACAGGGTCTACGAGCGGTACTTC
V: TRBV7-8; J: TRBJ2-1; length: 17; D: TRBD1; size: .; CDR3: CASSLLDGQGPYNEQFF; DNA: TGTGCCAGCAGCTTACTTGACGGACAGGGCCCATACAATGAGCAGTTCTTC
V: TRBV6-2/TRBV6-3; J: TRBJ2-1; length: 15; D: TRBD2; size: .; CDR3: CASNNGLAGGDKQFF; DNA: TGTGCCAGCAATAATGGACTAGCGGGGGGCGATAAGCAGTTCTTC
V: TRBV20-1; J: TRBJ2-7; length: 16; D: TRBD2; size: .; CDR3: CSASITSGRFGNEQYF; DNA: TGCAGTGCTAGTATTACTAGCGGGAGGTTCGGGAACGAGCAGTACTTC
V: TRBV29-1; J: TRBJ1-3; length: 15; D: .; size: .; CDR3: CSASLGVGSGSTIYF; DNA: TGCAGCGCGTCATTGGGGGTTGGCTCTGGAAGCACCATATATTTT
V: TRBV29-1; J: TRBJ1-2; length: 13; D: .; size: .; CDR3: CSVEEGDGYSYTF; DNA: TGCAGCGTTGAGGAGGGCGATGGCTATAGCTACACCTTC
V: TRBV6-6; J: TRBJ1-4; length: 15; D: .; size: .; CDR3: CASKSSLSTNEKLFF; DNA: TGTGCCAGCAAGAGCAGTCTATCAACTAATGAAAAACTGTTTTTT
V: TRBV11-2; J: TRBJ2-1; length: 16; D: .; size: .; CDR3: CATSLGGGSSYNDQFF; DNA: TGTGCCACCAGCTTAGGGGGTGGGAGCTCCTACAATGATCAGTTCTTC
V: TRBV11-2; J: TRBJ1-2; length: 13; D: .; size: .; CDR3: CVSSSFGIHGYTF; DNA: TGTGTCAGCAGCTCCTTCGGAATCCATGGCTACACCTTC
V: TRBV12-3/TRBV12-4; J: TRBJ2-3; length: 16; D: TRBD2; size: .; CDR3: CVSSVGTSDSTDTQYF; DNA: TGTGTCAGCAGTGTCGGGACTAGCGATAGCACAGATACGCAGTATTTC
V: TRBV11-2; J: TRBJ2-6; length: 16; D: TRBD1; size: .; CDR3: CASERGRGPGANVLTF; DNA: TGTGCCAGCGAGAGAGGCAGGGGGCCTGGGGCCAACGTCCTGACTTTC
V: TRBV4-2; J: TRBJ2-3; length: 19; D: TRBD2; size: many; CDR3: CASSQDRASGRGDADTQYF; DNA: TGTGCCAGCAGCCAAGATAGGGCTAGCGGGAGGGGGGACGCAGATACGCAGTATTTT
V: TRBV29-1; J: TRBJ1-1; length: 13; D: .; size: once; CDR3: CRAGIDTNTETFF; DNA: TGCCGCGCGGGAATCGATACCAACACTGAAACTTTCTTT
V: TRBV29-1; J: TRBJ2-7; length: 16; D: .; size: .; CDR3: CSVNQGLVGVLYEQYF; DNA: TGCAGCGTGAACCAGGGGCTAGTGGGAGTATTATACGAGCAGTACTTC
V: TRBV29-1; J: TRBJ2-2; length: 13; D: .; size: .; CDR3: CSVLPLNTGELFF; DNA: TGCAGCGTCCTTCCCCTTAACACCGGGGAGCTGTTTTTT
V: TRBV30; J: TRBJ1-4; length: 16; D: .; size: .; CDR3: CAWSGKGTPGLEKLFF; DNA: TGTGCCTGGAGTGGTAAAGGGACCCCCGGGTTGGAAAAACTGTTTTTT
V: TRBV7-9; J: TRBJ2-5; length: 14; D: .; size: many; CDR3: CASSNKGPQETQYF; DNA: TGTGCCAGCAGCAATAAGGGGCCTCAAGAGACCCAGTACTTC
V: TRBV6-5; J: TRBJ1-2; length: 15; D: .; size: .; CDR3: CASSYSPDSHYGYTF; DNA: TGTGCCAGCAGTTACTCCCCGGACAGTCACTATGGCTACACCTTC
V: TRBV7-9; J: TRBJ1-2; length: 11; D: .; size: .; CDR3: CGSSLGDGYTF; DNA: TGTGGCAGCAGCTTAGGTGATGGCTACACCTTC
V: TRBV28; J: TRBJ2-7; length: 13; D: .; size: many; CDR3: CASSFVASYEQYF; DNA: TGTGCCAGCAGTTTCGTAGCGTCCTACGAGCAGTACTTC
V: TRBV11-2; J: TRBJ2-7; length: 15; D: TRBD1; size: many; CDR3: CASSLEGTGHYEQYF; DNA: TGTGCCAGCAGCTTAGAGGGGACAGGGCACTACGAGCAGTACTTC
V: TRBV11-3; J: TRBJ1-1; length: 15; D: TRBD1; size: .; CDR3: CASCPRTGGVDEAFF; DNA: TGTGCCAGCTGCCCTCGGACAGGTGGGGTGGATGAAGCTTTCTTT
V: TRBV29-1; J: TRBJ2-1; length: 14; D: TRBD2; size: once; CDR3: CSAIASGDYNEQFF; DNA: TGCAGCGCCATAGCAAGCGGGGATTACAATGAGCAGTTCTTC
V: TRBV5-4; J: TRBJ2-7; length: 15; D: TRBD2; size: .; CDR3: CVSSLPQRGSYEQYF; DNA: TGTGTCAGCAGCCTACCACAGCGGGGCTCCTACGAGCAGTACTTC
V: TRBV12-3/TRBV12-4; J: TRBJ1-2; length: 15; D: TRBD1; size: .; CDR3: CASGRTGAPRYGYTF; DNA: TGTGCCAGCGGACGGACAGGGGCCCCTCGCTATGGCTACACCTTC
V: TRBV11-2; J: TRBJ2-2; length: 12; D: .; size: .; CDR3: CAGSSSAGELFF; DNA: TGTGCCGGCAGCTCCTCGGCCGGGGAGCTGTTTTTT
V: TRBV28; J: TRBJ1-1; length: 12; D: .; size: .; CDR3: CASTTLGVEAFF; DNA: TGTGCCAGCACCACCCTTGGGGTTGAAGCTTTCTTT
V: TRBV4-1; J: TRBJ2-7; length: 16; D: .; size: .; CDR3: CTSSPPVSGPSYEQYF; DNA: TGCACCAGCAGCCCCCCAGTCAGCGGGCCTTCCTACGAGCAGTACTTC
V: TRBV11-3; J: TRBJ2-7; length: 14; D: .; size: .; CDR3: CASGRDGGLGERYF; DNA: TGTGCCAGCGGCCGGGACGGGGGGCTTGGCGAGCGGTACTTC
V: TRBV11-2; J: TRBJ2-1; length: 16; D: TRBD2; size: .; CDR3: CASSLYLEGGWNEQFF; DNA: TGTGCCAGCAGCCTGTATTTAGAGGGAGGGTGGAATGAGCAGTTCTTC
V: TRBV5-1; J: TRBJ1-2; length: 13; D: .; size: few; CDR3: CASSHSGDYGYTF; DNA: TGCGCCAGCAGTCACTCAGGGGACTATGGCTACACCTTC
V: TRBV5-1; J: TRBJ2-1; length: 15; D: TRBD1; size: few; CDR3: CASRLGQGTYNEQFF; DNA: TGCGCCAGCAGATTGGGACAGGGGACCTACAATGAGCAGTTCTTC
V: TRBV12-3/TRBV12-4; J: TRBJ1-2; length: 12; D: .; size: .; CDR3: CAGSLRAWGYTF; DNA: TGTGCCGGCAGTTTGAGGGCTTGGGGCTACACCTTC
V: TRBV11-2; J: TRBJ1-1; length: 13; D: .; size: .; CDR3: CASSPNLNTEAFF; DNA: TGTGCCAGCAGCCCCAACTTGAACACTGAAGCTTTCTTT
V: TRBV11-2; J: TRBJ1-2; length: 15; D: .; size: .; CDR3: CVSSLVQPSRGGYNF; DNA: TGTGTCAGCAGCTTAGTACAGCCAAGCAGAGGCGGCTACAACTTC
V: TRBV6-1; J: TRBJ2-1; length: 13; D: .; size: .; CDR3: CASSEVDYNEEFF; DNA: TGTGCCAGCAGTGAAGTGGATTACAATGAGGAGTTCTTC
V: TRBV12-3/TRBV12-4; J: TRBJ2-7; length: 13; D: .; size: many; CDR3: CASSPKRTSEQYF; DNA: TGTGCCAGCAGTCCCAAGAGGACGTCCGAGCAGTACTTC
V: TRBV5-6; J: TRBJ2-3; length: 16; D: .; size: few; CDR3: CASSPRGRGSTDTQYF; DNA: TGTGCCAGCAGCCCCCGAGGCAGGGGAAGTACAGATACGCAGTATTTT
V: TRBV11-1; J: TRBJ2-2; length: 18; D: .; size: .; CDR3: CASSLAVGHGGNNGELFF; DNA: TGTGCCAGCAGCTTAGCGGTGGGACATGGGGGGAACAACGGGGAGCTATTTTTT
V: TRBV7-9; J: TRBJ2-2; length: 13; D: .; size: .; CDR3: CASSPPQPRDLFF; DNA: TGTGCCAGCAGCCCCCCTCAACCCCGGGACCTGTTTTTT
V: TRBV6-1; J: TRBJ2-6; length: 14; D: .; size: many; CDR3: CATAFYSGANVLTF; DNA: TGTGCGACAGCCTTTTACTCTGGGGCCAACGTCCTGACTTTC
V: TRBV11-2; J: TRBJ1-2; length: 15; D: .; size: .; CDR3: CAGSLGFQAGYGYTF; DNA: TGTGCCGGCAGCTTAGGATTTCAGGCCGGCTATGGCTACACCTTC
V: TRBV1; J: TRBJ2-3; length: 16; D: .; size: .; CDR3: CTSSIGLESFTDTQYF; DNA: TGCACGAGCAGCATAGGACTAGAGAGTTTCACAGATACGCAGTATTTT
V: TRBV10-2; J: TRBJ2-7; length: 11; D: TRBD2; size: many; CDR3: CASSLAGEQYF; DNA: TGTGCCAGCAGTTTAGCGGGCGAGCAGTACTTC
V: TRBV28; J: TRBJ2-2; length: 13; D: .; size: .; CDR3: CASSLRELGELFF; DNA: TGTGCCAGCAGTTTACGGGAACTCGGGGAGCTGTTTTTT
V: TRBV11-2; J: TRBJ2-5; length: 14; D: .; size: .; CDR3: CVSSSVVPRETQYF; DNA: TGTGTCAGCAGCTCCGTGGTCCCCCGGGAGACCCAGTACTTC
V: TRBV6-5; J: TRBJ1-5; length: 15; D: .; size: .; CDR3: CASSYDWTGLQPQHF; DNA: TGTGCCAGCAGTTACGACTGGACGGGATTGCAGCCCCAGCATTTT
V: TRBV11-2; J: TRBJ2-1; length: 15; D: .; size: .; CDR3: CASSLGRLGGNEQFF; DNA: TGTGCCAGCAGCTTAGGGCGCTTGGGCGGCAATGAGCAGTTCTTC
V: TRBV11-2; J: TRBJ1-1; length: 16; D: .; size: .; CDR3: CASSPKGRSVNTEAVF; DNA: TGTGCCAGCAGCCCTAAGGGCCGCAGCGTGAACACTGAAGCTGTCTTT
V: TRBV6-1; J: TRBJ1-1; length: 17; D: TRBD1; size: few; CDR3: CASSKGPSPDRATEAFF; DNA: TGTGCCAGCAGCAAAGGGCCCTCCCCGGACAGGGCGACTGAAGCTTTCTTT
V: TRBV4-1; J: TRBJ2-1; length: 17; D: TRBD2; size: many; CDR3: CASSQVTSGRMRNEQFF; DNA: TGCGCCAGCAGCCAAGTGACTAGCGGGAGGATGCGGAATGAGCAGTTCTTC
V: TRBV12-3/TRBV12-4; J: TRBJ1-6; length: 16; D: .; size: few; CDR3: CASSFRRSSYNSPLHF; DNA: TGTGCCAGCAGTTTTAGACGGAGCTCCTATAATTCACCCCTCCACTTT
V: TRBV11-2; J: TRBJ2-2; length: 15; D: TRBD2; size: .; CDR3: CASSPPPTRTGGLFF; DNA: TGTGCCAGCAGTCCACCCCCGACCAGAACCGGGGGGTTGTTTTTT
V: TRBV7-9; J: TRBJ2-2; length: 18; D: .; size: .; CDR3: CASSPSFSGNGTSGELFF; DNA: TGTGCCAGCAGCCCTAGTTTCTCAGGGAACGGGACGTCCGGGGAGCTGTTTTTT
V: TRBV11-2; J: TRBJ2-7; length: 15; D: TRBD2; size: .; CDR3: CASSLDPSGRKEQYF; DNA: TGTGCCAGTAGCTTAGATCCTAGCGGGAGGAAGGAGCAGTACTTC
V: TRBV28; J: TRBJ2-5; length: 18; D: .; size: .; CDR3: CAGSFRFGPKVGQETQYF; DNA: TGTGCCGGCAGTTTTAGGTTCGGGCCCAAGGTGGGGCAAGAGACCCAGTACTTC
V: TRBV6-5; J: TRBJ1-2; length: 13; D: .; size: .; CDR3: CASNNGFKDGYTF; DNA: TGTGCCAGCAACAACGGGTTCAAAGATGGCTACACCTTC